Presented here are 31 T cell receptor beta chains from one specimen sequenced in a study of early T cells in non-severe SARS-CoV-2 infection. One entry per CDR3 protein, called by TCRdb with MiXCR from the 5' RACE reads. The table includes tens of thousands of distinct CDR3 sequences, around 14% detected once. The specimen was whole blood, collected at baseline. Receptor source: an adult who was a healthcare worker with PCR-confirmed SARS-CoV-2 infection or an uninfected control (not recorded which).

The table lists this clonotype with a few counts. CDR3 sequence reads: CASSQDIPSRETQYF. The CDR3 coding sequence is TGCGCCAGCAGCCAAGATATTCCTAGCAGAGAGACCCAGTACTTC. The chain links TRBV4-1 to TRBJ2-5, with D maybe TRBD2 (5 bases). Per the germline V gene, CDR1 is MGHRA and CDR2 is YSYEKL. V shed 0 bases and J shed 4 bases, with 12 bases lying between them. The CDR3 extends over 15 amino acids.

This clonotype was recorded at least ten times. The rearrangement joins TRBV9 to TRBJ2-3, with no clear D. The V end was cut by 8 bases, the J end by 2 bases, with 3 bases between. This CDR3 is 10 amino acids long. Germline V gene sequence: CDR1 SGDLS, CDR2 YYNGEE. CDR3 nucleotides: TGTGCCAGTTCCACAGATACGCAGTATTTT. It is translated as CASSTDTQYF.

J is TRBJ2-7 and V is TRBV7-9; 8 nucleotides match TRBD2. This CDR3 region has 14 residues. Looked up from germline, CDR1 is SEHNR and CDR2 is FQNEAQ (reference sequence). The J segment lost 6 bases and the V segment lost 6 bases, leaving 10 bases of the junction unmatched. CDR3 region: CASSPLGTSPEQYF. CDR3 bases: TGTGCCAGCAGTCCCTTAGGGACTAGTCCCGAGCAGTACTTC.

For this clonotype: Germline and junction disagree at one end, which may indicate a read error. J is TRBJ2-7 and V is TRBV7-8; D is undetermined. Germline assignment: CDR1 SGHVS and CDR2 FQNEAQ. The CDR3 is made up of 11 amino acids. CDR3 protein: CASSLDTMPSF. The DNA of the CDR3 is TGTGCCAGCAGCTTAGATACTATGCCGAGCTTC.

This clonotype was observed many times. This chain joins TRBV2 and TRBJ1-2, with 7 bases lining up with TRBD1. Trimming removed 7 bases from V and 6 bases from J; junction bases left unmatched: 5. CDR1 and CDR2 from the germline V gene are SNHLY and FYNNEI. This CDR3 comprises 12 residues. The CDR3 nucleotides are TGTGCCAGCACCCGTACAGGGGATGGCTACACCTTC. The encoded protein is CASTRTGDGYTF.

Only a few counts were recorded for this clonotype. The chain combines TRBV28 with TRBJ2-7, with D unclear. The CDR3 sequence is 17 residues long. From germline, CDR1 is MDHEN and CDR2 SYDVKM. V dropped 2 bases and J dropped 2 bases, with 19 bases sitting between them. The CDR3 bases are TGTGCCAGCAGTTTACATCTCCCCCGGCAGACCACCTACGAGCAGTACTTC. It encodes CASSLHLPRQTTYEQYF.

The chain has TRBV3-1 and TRBJ2-7, with D perhaps assigned TRBD1 or TRBD2 (6 bases each). The CDR3 extends over 14 amino acids. The V end was cut by 4 bases, the J end by 6 bases, with 16 bases between. Germline lookup yields CDR1 LGHDT and CDR2 YNNKEL (reference sequence). The CDR3 loop is CASSPLGGLSEQYF. The CDR3 nucleotides are TGTGCCAGCAGCCCCTTAGGGGGGTTGAGCGAGCAGTACTTC.

The chain employs TRBV7-9 and TRBJ2-3; TRBD2 agrees at 10 bases. The germline V gene encodes CDR1 SEHNR and CDR2 FQNEAQ (reference sequence). The CDR3 extends over 18 amino acids. Trimming cost V 4 bases and J 0 bases; bases outside gene matches: 10. As DNA, the CDR3 is TGTGCCAGCAGCTCTGGGATAGCGGGAGGAGGTAGCACAGATACGCAGTATTTT. Its translation: CASSSGIAGGGSTDTQYF.

This clonotype has a count of ten or more. This chain joins TRBV7-2 and TRBJ2-7; D not certain. The CDR3 covers 14 residues. V gave up 3 bases and J gave up 2 bases, with 11 bases separating them. Germline V gives CDR1 SGHTA, CDR2 FQGNSA. The CDR3 coding sequence is TGTGCCAGCAGCTTTTGGAAAGATGCCTACGAGCAGTACTTC. This encodes CASSFWKDAYEQYF.

This chain joins TRBV30 and TRBJ2-2; 8 bases line up with TRBD1. V lost 4 bases to trimming and J lost 7 bases; unmatched junction nucleotides: 5. The CDR3 has 13 amino acids. Germline CDR1 GTSNPN, CDR2 SVGIG (reference sequence). The CDR3 coding sequence is TGTGCCTGGATGTCAGGGGGCCACGGGGAGCTGTTTTTT. Amino acid sequence: CAWMSGGHGELFF.

The chain uses TRBV4-2 and TRBJ2-1; maybe TRBD2 (5 bases). The CDR3 is 12 amino acids. CDR1 and CDR2 (germline): LGHNA, YNFKEQ. Between the trimmed V and J ends, which lost 0 bases and 14 bases, there was a span of 11 bases. This CDR3 is CASSQDRGQEFF. The DNA of the CDR3 is TGTGCCAGCAGCCAAGATCGAGGGCAGGAGTTCTTC.

This clonotype was counted many times. This sequence joins TRBV2 and TRBJ1-2; D gene ambiguous. This CDR3 region has 11 residues. CDR1 and CDR2 from the germline V gene are SNHLY and FYNNEI. Trimming removed 3 bases from V and 3 bases from J, with 2 bases in between. CDR3 nucleotides: TGTGCCAGCAGTGAGGACTATGGCTACACCTTC. Protein product: CASSEDYGYTF. Supplemented by reference TRBV2 and TRBJ1-2, the full variable domain reads EPEVTQTPSHQVTQMGQEVILRCVPISNHLYFYWYRQILGQKVEFLVSFYNNEISEKSEIFDDQFSVERPDGSNFTLKIRSTKLEDSAMYFCASSEDYGYTFGSGTRLTVV.

The gene calls are TRBV10-3 and TRBJ1-3, with D hard to call. Trimming pared 6 bases from V and 2 bases from J, leaving 5 bases between. The V gene's germline CDR1 is ENHRY and CDR2 SYGVKD. The CDR3 is made up of 12 amino acids. In DNA, the CDR3 is TGTGCCATCAGCCCGACTGGAAACACCATATATTTT. Its protein is CAISPTGNTIYF.

The chain combines TRBV4-1 with TRBJ2-7, with 10 bases that match TRBD2. With V trimmed by 1 base and J by 3 bases, 6 bases remained unmatched. Looked up from germline, CDR1 is MGHRA and CDR2 is YSYEKL. The CDR3 length is 16 residues. The CDR3 sequence is CASSQGPSGSFYEQYF. The CDR3 DNA reads as TGCGCCAGCAGCCAAGGCCCTAGCGGGAGTTTCTACGAGCAGTACTTC.

There are a few counts of this clonotype. The chain has TRBV7-6 and TRBJ2-7; 13 bases map to TRBD2. The V and J ends lost 4 bases and 6 bases, in that order; junction bases with no gene match: 3. Germline V gives CDR1 SGHVS, CDR2 FNYEAQ. The CDR3 totals 14 residues. The CDR3 nucleotides read TGTGCCAGCAGCTGGACTAGCGGGAGTCCCGAGCAGTACTTC. Its protein is CASSWTSGSPEQYF.

This clonotype was found many times. The rearrangement joins TRBV18 to TRBJ1-1, with D tentatively TRBD1 (5 bases). V was pared by 3 bases and J by 6 bases, with 8 bases between. The V gene's germline CDR1 is KGHSH and CDR2 LQKENI. This CDR3 is built from 12 residues. CDR3 coding DNA: TGTGCCAGCTCACCCCAGGGCGCTGAAGCTTTCTTT. Translated: CASSPQGAEAFF.

There are a few counts of this clonotype. The chain is built from TRBV5-1 and TRBJ1-6; 7 nucleotides line up with TRBD1. V lost 0 bases and J lost 8; bases outside the gene matches: 5. CDR3 size: 15 residues. Germline V CDR1 and CDR2: SGHRS, YFSETQ. In DNA form, the CDR3 reads TGCGCCAGCAGCTTGGATCAGGGGGTCTATTCACCCCTCCACTTT. This gives the protein CASSLDQGVYSPLHF.

The chain is built from TRBV20-1 and TRBJ2-3; no reliable D call. V lost 3 bases and J lost 2, with 9 bases in between. The V gene's germline CDR1 is DFQATT and CDR2 SNEGSKA (reference sequence). This CDR3 is built from 13 residues. CDR3 nucleotides: TGCAGTGCTAGGGGCGGATTCACAGATACGCAGTATTTT. It encodes CSARGGFTDTQYF.

There are a few counts of this clonotype. The chain links TRBV2 to TRBJ2-5; no clear D gene. This CDR3 is built from 11 residues. Trimming took 4 bases from V and 5 from J, leaving 5 bases between them. The germline gives CDR1 SNHLY, CDR2 FYNNEI. CDR3 sequence reads: CASSVGETQYF. The CDR3 DNA is TGTGCCAGCAGTGTGGGGGAGACCCAGTACTTC.

This chain joins TRBV5-1 and TRBJ2-5, with 8 bases that match TRBD2. This CDR3 region has 19 residues. J gave up 4 bases and V 2 bases, and 19 bases lay outside the gene matches. CDR1 and CDR2 (germline): SGHRS, YFSETQ. This chain's CDR3 is CASSFPEAGAYLKRETQYF. The DNA for the CDR3 is TGCGCCAGCAGCTTCCCTGAAGCGGGGGCCTACCTGAAACGAGAGACCCAGTACTTC.

The chain has TRBV4-1 and TRBJ2-2, with 9 nucleotides matching TRBD2. V gave up 6 bases and J gave up 5 bases; unmatched junction bases: 10. The CDR3 totals 16 residues. Germline CDR1 and CDR2: MGHRA and YSYEKL. The CDR3 DNA sequence: TGCGCCAGCAGTCGGGCAGGGGGACTAGCAACCGGGGAGCTGTTTTTT. This encodes CASSRAGGLATGELFF.

V usage is TRBV3-1 and J usage is TRBJ1-5; D unclear. Trimming pared 4 bases from V and 3 bases from J, leaving 7 bases between. In germline, CDR1 is LGHDT, CDR2 YNNKEL (reference sequence). This CDR3 has 13 amino acids. In DNA form, the CDR3 reads TGTGCCAGCAGCCCGACGGCCAATCAGCCCCAGCATTTT. Protein product: CASSPTANQPQHF.

V is TRBV28 and J is TRBJ2-7, with 7 nucleotides matching TRBD1. This CDR3 has 14 residues. V was pared by 8 bases and J by 2 bases, with 9 bases of the junction left unmatched. Germline values: CDR1 MDHEN, CDR2 SYDVKM. In DNA, the CDR3 is TGTGCCAGCCGTGAAGTGACAGGGACCTACGAGCAGTACTTC. Translation: CASREVTGTYEQYF.

This clonotype was detected a few times. The chain employs TRBV5-1 and TRBJ2-5; 10 nucleotides align to TRBD1. The CDR3 has 16 amino acids. V lost 4 bases and J lost 4; bases outside the gene matches: 10. Germline CDR1 is SGHRS and CDR2 is YFSETQ. The CDR3 here is CASSLGQGIGGETQYF. The DNA of the CDR3 is TGCGCCAGCAGCCTGGGACAGGGGATTGGAGGAGAGACCCAGTACTTC.

V is TRBV11-2 and J is TRBJ1-1; TRBD1 agrees at 7 bases. Per germline, CDR1 SGHAT and CDR2 FQNNGV. The V and J ends lost 3 bases and 4 bases, in that order; junction bases with no gene match: 2. The CDR3 extends over 13 amino acids. Here the CDR3 reads CASSFPGGTEAFF. CDR3 coding DNA: TGTGCCAGCAGCTTCCCAGGGGGCACTGAAGCTTTCTTT.

The chain carries TRBV27 and TRBJ2-2, with unresolved D. The CDR3 is 15 amino acids. V shed 3 bases and J shed 4 bases, with 12 bases lying between them. The germline V gene has CDR1 MNHEY and CDR2 SMNVEV (reference sequence). The chain's CDR3 is CASSFTSLGTGELFF. The CDR3, as DNA: TGTGCCAGCAGTTTTACAAGCTTGGGCACCGGGGAGCTGTTTTTT.

This chain joins TRBV5-4 and TRBJ1-1; D is unclear. In germline, CDR1 is SGHNT, CDR2 YYREEE (reference sequence). V lost 1 base and J lost 0, with 16 bases in between. This CDR3 contains 17 residues. The CDR3 bases are TGTGCCAGCAGCTTGCAGCAGGCACCCTTAATGAACACTGAAGCTTTCTTT. It is translated as CASSLQQAPLMNTEAFF.

This chain links TRBV7-9 with TRBJ1-1; perhaps TRBD1 as D (5 bases). Trimming cost V 4 bases and J 0 bases, with 9 bases left between them. The germline V gene encodes CDR1 SEHNR and CDR2 FQNEAQ (reference sequence). The CDR3 spans 14 residues. Written as DNA, the CDR3 is TGTGCCAGCAGCTCGGGACTGCTGAACACTGAAGCTTTCTTT. This codes for CASSSGLLNTEAFF.

The gene calls are TRBV9 and TRBJ2-6; 11 nucleotides align to TRBD1. Per the germline V gene, CDR1 is SGDLS and CDR2 is YYNGEE. This CDR3 spans 18 amino acids. V gave up 1 base and J gave up 3 bases; unmatched junction bases: 6. Here the CDR3 DNA reads TGTGCCAGCAGCGTATGGACAGGGGGCGCTTATGGGGCCAACGTCCTGACTTTC. This translates into CASSVWTGGAYGANVLTF.

V is TRBV11-2 and J is TRBJ2-7; a possible D gene is TRBD1 (5 bases). Germline CDR1 reads SGHAT; CDR2 reads FQNNGV. With 2 bases removed from V and 1 base from J, the gap between germline ends came to 9 bases. CDR3 length: 14 amino acids. CDR3 amino acids: CASSLYRSSYEQYF. The CDR3 region has the DNA TGTGCCAGCAGCTTATACAGGTCGTCCTACGAGCAGTACTTC.

A few counts support this clonotype. The chain joins TRBV7-8 to TRBJ1-1; unclear D gene. The CDR3 runs to 13 residues. Germline V gene data show CDR1 as SGHVS and CDR2 as FQNEAQ. V lost 2 bases and J 6 bases, leaving 10 bases between the germline ends. The CDR3 DNA is TGTGCCAGCAGCTTACGGAGTTTCCCTGAAGCTTTCTTT. This codes for CASSLRSFPEAFF.